The source of this TCR beta chain is a study of beta chain features in type 1 diabetes. Overall study findings and caveats: Patients with Type 1 diabetes showed moderately but significantly shorter TCRB CDR3s in all four CD4+ subsets. Junctions at VDJ sites from type 1 diabetes patients had fewer insertions and more deletions.

Notes on this clone: The antigen is unknown.

In total, each donor contributed a single heparinised blood draw that averaged approximately 0.12 L. From germline, CDR1 is MNHEY and CDR2 SMNVEV (reference sequence). CDR3 length equals 14 residues. V shed 6 bases and J shed 11 bases, with 22 bases lying between them. Every bit of the isolated RNA underwent reverse transcription, so sequencing read expressed TCRB transcripts. Some clones are missing from TCRdb's copy, which holds only in-frame ones; the method was immunoSEQ multiplex PCR. The table has 230,000 or so clones, approximately 16% seen once; the top ten hold 0.07% to 0.095%. The chain has TRBV27 and TRBJ1-1, with D perhaps TRBD1 (5 bases). Input material: naive CD4+ T cells from blood. The origin of this receptor is a man aged 25-40 years with type 1 diabetes. This chain's CDR3 is CASRFKSARGEAFF. The CDR3 DNA reads as TGTGCCAGCAGGTTCAAGTCGGCTAGGGGTGAGGCTTTCTTT.